Listed here is a single T cell receptor beta chain. The antigen this receptor binds is unknown. Nothing much larger sits one base from this clone, and base qualities are not available. To demonstrate the VDJtools post-analysis software, the study profiled TCR beta repertoires from the peripheral blood of 13 young patients with multiple sclerosis. The multiple sclerosis patients were children and adolescents between roughly 6 and 16 years of age. Unmatched junction bases come to 5, with V trimmed by 5 bases and J by 1 base. Sequences MNHEY (CDR1) and SVGAGI (CDR2) are obtained from the germline V gene. The CDR3 runs 16 residues from the cysteine to the phenylalanine. Just CDR3 DNA is preserved here, 48 bases in frame from base 1. The method was PCR. The sequencer listed for this sample is Illumina HiSeq 2500. To reduce PCR and sequencing biases, unique molecular identifiers were built into the TCR beta cDNA libraries. Every 1 to 10 million input T cells yielded about 500,000 cDNA molecules, meaning each molecule approximated one T cell. The patient libraries were prepared and sequenced using the same protocol as the earlier healthy control dataset. Within a given batch, samples were prepared together, multiplexed and sequenced on the same HiSeq lane. As for the authors' bioinformatics: Raw barcoded reads were processed with MIGEC, discarding single-read molecular identifier groups before consensus assembly and CDR3 extraction. Clonotype tables were post-analysed with VDJtools, and diversity was normalized by down-sampling all datasets to the smallest sample size. In repertoire overlap clustering, CDR3 amino acid sequences, but not nucleotide sequences, were matched to correct batch-related cross-sample contamination. TCRdb trimmed public reads at Q25 via fastp, called clones via MiXCR and kept in-frame beta chains. Entries that share a CDR3 protein sequence are merged under the most common genes and DNA. These V and J calls rely on TCRdb rather than the paper's analysis. The sample table contains about 540,000 distinct CDR3 sequences; only one count was recorded for roughly 34% of them. The top ten constitute 4.5% to 7.5% of the sample.

This record comes from a study of post-analysis software for immune sequencing data (dated by TCRdb to between 2014 and 2017). With respect to the entire study: Disease courses on record covered relapsing-remitting, secondary progressive and progressive-relapsing multiple sclerosis, though some patients had no subtype annotation. The multiple sclerosis patient repertoires were compared with about a dozen previously published healthy control repertoires from donors aged roughly 6 to 25 years. A subset of samples was prepared in parallel using single-end sample barcoding, then pooled and co-amplified after Illumina adapter ligation.

The paper's findings and limits, for the study overall: A handful of TRBV segments, including TRBV5-6, TRBV5-1 and TRBV20-1, were significantly more frequent in patients than controls. Compared with controls, multiple sclerosis patients had significantly lower normalized Chao1 diversity, a finding suggesting substantial peripheral T-cell clonal expansion. When samples were clustered directly using the F measure, samples prepared in the same batch co-clustered strongly, which prompted a batch-effect correction. The multiple sclerosis patient group was slightly younger than the control group.

The sample taken for sequencing was blood. The chain uses TRBV6-5 and TRBJ2-3, and 11 junction bases match TRBD2. This clonotype was sampled from a girl aged 2 to 17 with multiple sclerosis. For the CDR3, the sequence is CASSTLAGEGTDTQYF. The nucleotide sequence reads as follows: TGTGCCAGCAGTACACTAGCGGGGGAGGGCACAGATACGCAGTATTTT.